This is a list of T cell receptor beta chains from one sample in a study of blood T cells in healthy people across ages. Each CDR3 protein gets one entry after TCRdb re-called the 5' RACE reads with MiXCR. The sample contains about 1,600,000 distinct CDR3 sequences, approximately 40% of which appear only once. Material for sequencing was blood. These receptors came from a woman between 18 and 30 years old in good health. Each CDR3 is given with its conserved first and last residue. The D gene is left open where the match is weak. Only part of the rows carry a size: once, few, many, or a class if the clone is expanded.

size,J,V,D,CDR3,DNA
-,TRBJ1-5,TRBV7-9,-,CASSTGSTQHF,TGTGCCAGCAGCACGGGTTCGACCCAGCATTTT
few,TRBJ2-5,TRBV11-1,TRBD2,CAVSRGGLQETQYF,TGTGCCGTCTCCCGGGGAGGGCTACAAGAGACCCAGTACTTC
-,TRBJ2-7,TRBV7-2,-,CASMVRVTAGPSSYEQYF,TGTGCCAGCATGGTAAGGGTCACGGCGGGACCGAGCTCCTACGAGCAGTACTTC
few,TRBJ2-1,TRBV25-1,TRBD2,CASSERLAEQFF,TGTGCCAGCAGTGAGCGACTAGCCGAGCAGTTCTTC
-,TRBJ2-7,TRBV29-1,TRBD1,CSVEGMGQGSYEQYF,TGCAGCGTTGAAGGGATGGGACAGGGGTCCTACGAGCAGTACTTC
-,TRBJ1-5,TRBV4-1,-,CASSQDTGPYSNQPQHF,TGCGCCAGCAGCCAAGATACGGGACCCTATAGCAATCAGCCCCAGCATTTT
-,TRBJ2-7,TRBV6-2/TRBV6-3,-,CATSEPHGEQYF,TGTGCCACCTCAGAGCCCCATGGCGAGCAGTACTTC
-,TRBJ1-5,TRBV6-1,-,CASSDPGRGNQPQHF,TGTGCCAGCAGTGATCCAGGTCGAGGCAATCAGCCCCAGCATTTT
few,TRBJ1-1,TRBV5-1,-,CASSYSGQYEAFF,TGCGCCAGCAGCTACTCGGGACAATATGAAGCTTTCTTT
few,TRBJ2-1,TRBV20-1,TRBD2,CSAPKTSGSLIEQFF,TGCAGTGCTCCGAAAACTAGCGGGAGTTTAATTGAGCAGTTCTTC
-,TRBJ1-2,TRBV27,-,CASSFSVASNYGYTF,TGTGCCAGCAGTTTTTCGGTCGCCTCAAACTATGGCTACACCTTC
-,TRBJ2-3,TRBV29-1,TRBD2,CSVEIAGGADTQYF,TGCAGCGTTGAAATAGCGGGAGGAGCAGATACGCAGTATTTT
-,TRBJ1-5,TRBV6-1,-,CASTPRGVRAQHF,TGTGCCAGCACCCCAAGGGGAGTAAGGGCCCAGCATTTT
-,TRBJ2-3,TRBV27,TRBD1,CASSLTGGVADTQYF,TGTGCCAGCAGTTTAACAGGGGGCGTCGCAGATACGCAGTATTTT
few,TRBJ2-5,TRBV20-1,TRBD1,CSAIQGLGETQYF,TGCAGTGCCATACAGGGGCTGGGAGAGACCCAGTACTTC
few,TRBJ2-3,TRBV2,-,CASSEQLPSTDTQYF,TGTGCCAGCAGTGAACAACTCCCAAGCACAGATACGCAGTATTTT
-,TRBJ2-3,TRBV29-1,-,CSASRGIRESTDMQYF,TGCAGCGCATCCAGGGGAATACGGGAGAGCACAGATATGCAGTATTTT
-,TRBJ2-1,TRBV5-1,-,CASVGPYNEQFF,TGCGCCAGTGTCGGACCATACAATGAGCAGTTCTTC
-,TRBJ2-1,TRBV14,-,CASSQGPGLISYNEQFF,TGTGCCAGCAGCCAAGGGCCCGGCCTCATCTCCTACAATGAGCAGTTCTTC
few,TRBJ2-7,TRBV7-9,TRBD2,CASSPLGSGSFEQYF,TGTGCCAGCAGCCCGTTGGGCAGCGGGAGTTTTGAGCAGTACTTC
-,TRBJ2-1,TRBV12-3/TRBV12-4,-,CASSPGSLYPTYNEQFF,TGTGCCAGCAGTCCCGGGTCCCTCTACCCGACCTACAATGAGCAGTTCTTC
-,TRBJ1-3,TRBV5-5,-,CASSHTWGGNTIYF,TGTGCCAGCAGCCACACCTGGGGAGGAAACACCATATATTTT
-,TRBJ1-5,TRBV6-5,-,CASSNKGVGGNQPQHF,TGTGCCAGCAGCAATAAGGGTGTGGGCGGCAATCAGCCCCAGCATTTT
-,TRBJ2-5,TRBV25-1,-,CASSEYASGETQYF,TGTGCCAGCAGTGAATATGCTAGTGGGGAGACCCAGTACTTC
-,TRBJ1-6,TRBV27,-,CASSSLVAYNSPLHF,TGTGCCAGCAGCTCCCTCGTCGCCTATAATTCACCCCTCCACTTT
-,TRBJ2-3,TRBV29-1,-,CSVYASRSTDTQYF,TGCAGCGTATATGCTAGCAGAAGCACAGATACGCAGTATTTT
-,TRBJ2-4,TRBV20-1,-,CSARDPDGAKVSEQYF,TGCAGTGCTAGAGACCCGGACGGAGCCAAGGTATCTGAGCAGTACTTC
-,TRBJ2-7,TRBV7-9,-,CASSSVGVSYEQYF,TGTGCCAGCAGCTCCGTGGGAGTCTCCTACGAGCAGTACTTC
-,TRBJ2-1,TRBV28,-,CASREQGGETQFF,TGTGCCAGCAGAGAACAGGGAGGAGAGACCCAGTTCTTC
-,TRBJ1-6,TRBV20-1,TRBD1,CSARTGGDSPLHF,TGCAGTGCTCGGACAGGGGGAGATTCACCCCTCCACTTT
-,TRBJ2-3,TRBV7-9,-,CASSKQESDTQYF,TGTGCCAGCAGCAAACAGGAGTCAGATACGCAGTATTTT
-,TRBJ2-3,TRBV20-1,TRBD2,CSARDLLGGGAGTQYF,TGCAGTGCTAGAGATTTATTAGGCGGGGGGGCAGGGACGCAGTATTTT
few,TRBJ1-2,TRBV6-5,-,CASSYLGGGAGYTF,TGTGCCAGCAGTTACCTCGGGGGAGGCGCGGGCTACACCTTC
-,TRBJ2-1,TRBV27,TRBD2,CASSGTSGRGSYNEQFF,TGTGCCAGCAGCGGGACTAGCGGGAGGGGGTCCTACAATGAGCAGTTCTTC
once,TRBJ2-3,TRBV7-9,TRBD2,CASSPSLAGGPVTQYF,TGTGCCAGCAGCCCCTCCCTAGCGGGGGGGCCGGTTACGCAGTATTTT
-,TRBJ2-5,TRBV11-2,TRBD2,CASSLQAGGETQYF,TGTGCCAGCAGCTTACAAGCGGGAGGAGAGACCCAGTACTTC
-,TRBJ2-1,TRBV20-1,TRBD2,CSARDRTTSGRFDEQFF,TGCAGTGCTAGAGATCGAACGACTAGCGGGAGGTTTGATGAGCAGTTCTTC
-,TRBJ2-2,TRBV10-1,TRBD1,CATEDRGDTGELFF,TGCGCCACCGAGGACAGGGGTGATACCGGGGAGCTGTTTTTT
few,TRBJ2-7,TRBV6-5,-,CASSAARDEQYF,TGTGCCAGCAGTGCCGCCCGAGACGAGCAGTACTTC
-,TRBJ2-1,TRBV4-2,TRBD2,CASSQVQGLAQPQETQFF,TGTGCCAGCAGCCAAGTGCAGGGACTAGCCCAACCTCAAGAGACCCAGTTCTTC